The T cell receptor beta chain under discussion was sequenced for a study of T cell responses to AZD1222 COVID-19 vaccine. The study's findings and limits: There were mostly white British donors and more females than males, and clonal diversity was possibly underestimated. Nearly half of the spike-specific TCRs reportedly recognize variant regions that carry no mutations.

The table lists this clone with a few counts. What it recognizes is unknown. Some clones are missing from TCRdb's copy, which holds only in-frame ones; the method was immunoSEQ multiplex PCR. Altogether more than 150,000 clones are present, approximately 87% being singletons, with the ten largest covering approximately 9%. CDR3 length: 16 residues. Germline V gene lookup returns CDR1 MNHEY and CDR2 SMNVEV (reference sequence). Trimming removed 2 bases at V and 2 bases at J, with 15 bases between. The source is an adult who received the AZD1222 COVID-19 vaccine. Sequenced here: peripheral blood, sampled 28 days after the second AZD1222 dose. The V and J genes are TRBV27 and TRBJ1-2; D is ambiguous. CDR3: CASSLSPRDGNYGYTF. The DNA of the CDR3 is TGTGCCAGCAGTTTAAGCCCGCGCGACGGAAACTATGGCTACACCTTC.